This TCR beta chain stems from a study of sequential checkpoint blockade in melanoma. In the study overall: Randomization was 1:1 between first-line nivolumab→ipilimumab and ipilimumab→nivolumab.

The CDR3 runs 14 residues. V shed 0 bases and J shed 5 bases, with 10 bases lying between them. Germline assignment: CDR1 SGHVS and CDR2 FNYEAQ. The table came from immunoSEQ multiplex PCR; TCRdb's copy has only in-frame clones and leaves some out. The sample has 10,000 or so clones; about 80% are singletons. This clone has a handful of counts. The treatment is: randomized to nivolumab then ipilimumab (arm A) or the reverse (arm B). Sorted cells were live CD3+CD8+, lacking CD19 and CD56, from PBMCs. This chain joins TRBV7-6 and TRBJ1-1; perhaps TRBD1 as D (5 bases). Sequencing was performed on CD8+ T cells sorted from blood (inferred from file names), taken from a patient given nivolumab and ipilimumab in sequence. This sequence originates from a human donor with melanoma. The CDR3, as DNA: TGTGCCAGCAGCTTAGCTGCAGGGTGGACTGAAGCTTTCTTT. Amino acid sequence: CASSLAAGWTEAFF.